A single sample gave rise to the 22 T cell receptor beta chains below, sequenced in a study of human T cells and chemical hapten exposure. Via MiXCR, TCRdb re-called the RACE reads, giving one row per CDR3 protein. Counted here are some 65,000 distinct CDR3 sequences, 6% to 7% occurring once; the ten biggest clones make up around 3.6%. The time point was: healthy volunteer bleed at 6 weeks. Unfractionated whole blood was the source from which total RNA was extracted. The sample was whole blood. The receptor source for this set is a female donor in good health. Some clones in this sample may be carry-over from other donors' samples.

This chain links TRBV5-1 with TRBJ1-5; 7 nucleotides match TRBD1. This CDR3 region has 15 residues. Germline CDR1 reads SGHRS; CDR2 reads YFSETQ. Unmatched junction bases numbered 6, after V lost 3 bases and J lost 3 bases. CDR3 nucleotides: TGCGCCAGCAGCTGGACGACAGGGTACAATCAGCCCCAGCATTTT. Its translation: CASSWTTGYNQPQHF.

This clonotype was seen repeatedly, ten times or more. The chain has TRBV12-3 or TRBV12-4 and TRBJ2-7; 7 bases fit TRBD2. CDR3 length: 17 residues. J gave up 2 bases and V 1 base, and 11 bases lay outside the gene matches. The CDR3 DNA is TGTGCCAGCAGTTTAGGGGAGGGGTGGAGAGAGACCTACGAGCAGTACTTC. This encodes CASSLGEGWRETYEQYF.

This clonotype was recorded a few times. V is TRBV6-1 and J is TRBJ2-1, with D perhaps matching TRBD1 or TRBD2 (5 bases each). This CDR3 region has 14 residues. The V and J ends lost 4 bases and 3 bases respectively, with 10 bases between them. Germline CDR1 is MNHNS and CDR2 is SASEGT. CDR3 residues: CASSVQGDYNEQFF. DNA for the CDR3: TGTGCCAGCAGTGTTCAGGGAGACTACAATGAGCAGTTCTTC.

This clonotype was found many times. This chain connects TRBV5-6 to TRBJ2-5, with 7 bases fitting TRBD1. The CDR3 sequence is 14 residues long. Trimming cost V 4 bases and J 3 bases; bases outside gene matches: 6. Germline CDR1 SGHDT, CDR2 YYEEEE. The CDR3 sequence: CASSGRDRKETQYF. CDR3 sequence (DNA): TGTGCCAGCAGCGGTCGGGACAGAAAAGAGACCCAGTACTTC.

This clonotype showed up many times. The V and J genes are TRBV6-6 and TRBJ2-1; 8 bases line up with TRBD2. Per the germline V gene, CDR1 is MNHNY and CDR2 is SVGAGI (reference sequence). CDR3 length: 14 residues. With V trimmed by 7 bases and J by 4 bases, 6 bases remained unmatched. This CDR3 is CASTPGGGYNEQFF. For the CDR3, the DNA is TGTGCCAGCACCCCGGGGGGGGGGTACAATGAGCAGTTCTTC.

In this sample, this clonotype turned up many times. This rearrangement joins TRBV12-3 or TRBV12-4 to TRBJ1-1, with a tentative D call TRBD1 (5 bases). This CDR3 region has 14 residues. With 2 bases removed from V and 4 bases from J, the gap between germline ends came to 11 bases. The CDR3 loop reads CASSLYRGSTEAFF. CDR3 nucleotides: TGTGCCAGCAGTTTATATCGGGGCAGCACTGAAGCTTTCTTT.

This rearrangement joins TRBV30 to TRBJ2-6; D tentatively fits TRBD1 or TRBD2 (5 bases each). The CDR3 consists of 16 residues. Germline loops: CDR1 GTSNPN, CDR2 SVGIG (reference sequence). V lost 4 bases and J 0 bases, leaving 13 bases between the germline ends. CDR3 DNA: TGTGCCTGGACCGGGACGGCGGTCTCTGGGGCCAACGTCCTGACTTTC. Residues: CAWTGTAVSGANVLTF.

A few counts support this clonotype. V gene TRBV7-9 combines with J gene TRBJ1-5, with a tentative D call TRBD1 (5 bases). The V end lost 0 bases, the J end lost 6 bases, and 6 bases lay between the germline ends. The CDR3 is 13 amino acids. Germline CDR1 and CDR2: SEHNR and FQNEAQ (reference sequence). CDR3 coding DNA: TGTGCCAGCAGCTTAGCCCAGGGTCAGCCCCAGCATTTT. It specifies CASSLAQGQPQHF.

In its sample, this clonotype was seen a few times. The chain has TRBV6-1 and TRBJ2-3, with D possibly TRBD2 on 5 matching bases. CDR3 size: 13 residues. Germline V gene lookup returns CDR1 MNHNS and CDR2 SASEGT. The V end lost 2 bases, the J end lost 5 bases, and 8 bases lay between the germline ends. CDR3 sequence: CASSERGKDTQYF. The CDR3 DNA reads as TGTGCCAGCAGTGAACGAGGGAAAGATACGCAGTATTTT.

This clonotype has ten or more counts. The rearrangement uses TRBV6-2 or TRBV6-3 and TRBJ1-5; possible D gene TRBD1, 6 bases. This CDR3 has 16 residues. The V end lost 2 bases, the J end lost 4 bases, and 15 bases lay between the germline ends. Per germline, CDR1 MNHEY and CDR2 SVGEGT. The DNA for the CDR3 is TGTGCCAGCAGTTACCTTGATCTCCAGGGGAATCAGCCCCAGCATTTT. Translation: CASSYLDLQGNQPQHF.

In the case of this clonotype: The junction shows a germline mismatch at one end, possibly a read error. J is TRBJ2-1 and V is TRBV30; tentatively, D is TRBD1 or TRBD2 (5 bases each). Germline V gene lookup returns CDR1 GTSNPN and CDR2 SVGIG (reference sequence). This CDR3 is built from 15 residues. CDR3 in DNA: TGTGCCTGGAGTTGGGGGAGCCCAGGGTACAATGAGCAGATCTTC. Amino acids: CAWSWGSPGYNEQIF.

This clonotype was counted many times. V and J are TRBV3-1 and TRBJ2-7, with 7 bases fitting TRBD2. This CDR3 comprises 15 residues. The junction had 6 bases not matched to a gene; V was cut back by 2 bases and J by 2 bases. From germline, CDR1 is LGHDT and CDR2 YNNKEL (reference sequence). The CDR3 DNA reads TGTGCCAGCAGCCAACGACTAGCCACAGCCTACGAGCAGTACTTC. Its protein is CASSQRLATAYEQYF.

In its sample, this clonotype was seen a few times. CDR3 DNA sequence: TGCGCCAGCAGCCAAGTAGGACAGTGGGCTGAAGCTTTCTTT. This encodes CASSQVGQWAEAFF. V and J are TRBV4-1 and TRBJ1-1, with a weak D call TRBD1 (6 bases). The germline V and J ends were trimmed by 1 base and 6 bases, with 12 bases remaining between them. The V gene's germline CDR1 is MGHRA and CDR2 YSYEKL. This CDR3 contains 14 residues.

Only a few counts were recorded for this clonotype. The rearrangement joins TRBV19 to TRBJ1-2; 7 positions match TRBD1. This CDR3 has 13 residues. Germline loops: CDR1 LNHDA, CDR2 SQIVND (reference sequence). J was trimmed by 7 bases and V by 3 bases; bases with no gene match: 5. The CDR3 DNA sequence: TGTGCCAGTAGTATGAGGGGGCAATTTGGCTACACCTTC. Translated, it gives CASSMRGQFGYTF. The variable domain in full, with the rest retrieved from reference TRBV19 and TRBJ1-2, is DGGITQSPKYLFRKEGQNVTLSCEQNLNHDAMYWYRQDPGQGLRLIYYSQIVNDFQKGDIAEGYSVSREKKESFPLTVTSAQKNPTAFYLCASSMRGQFGYTFGSGTRLTVV.

Ten or more counts support this clonotype. The chain combines TRBV28 with TRBJ2-7; the D is unclear. V was shortened by 3 bases and J by 0 bases, with 12 bases between the two germline ends. CDR3 size: 15 residues. Germline values: CDR1 MDHEN, CDR2 SYDVKM. This CDR3 is CASSFGAASSYEQYF. The DNA of the CDR3 is TGTGCCAGCAGTTTCGGTGCAGCGAGCTCCTACGAGCAGTACTTC. The full variable domain, rest sourced from reference TRBV28 and TRBJ2-7, is DVKVTQSSRYLVKRTGEKVFLECVQDMDHENMFWYRQDPGLGLRLIYFSYDVKMKEKGDIPEGYSVSREKKERFSLILESASTNQTSMYLCASSFGAASSYEQYFGPGTRLTVT.

The sample holds many counts of this clonotype. V is TRBV27 and J is TRBJ2-7; tentatively, D is TRBD1 (6 bases). This CDR3 has 13 residues. Trimming left V 4 bases short and J 3 bases short, with 10 bases between. The V gene's germline CDR1 is MNHEY and CDR2 SMNVEV (reference sequence). The CDR3 DNA reads as TGTGCCAGCAGTTACAGGGAACGCTACGAGCAGTACTTC. As protein: CASSYRERYEQYF.

This clonotype was observed many times. The rearrangement joins TRBV12-3 or TRBV12-4 to TRBJ1-3, with unresolved D. Trimming pared 3 bases from V and 0 bases from J, leaving 12 bases between. CDR3 length: 16 amino acids. CDR3 protein: CASSLGGFGSGNTIYF. Written as DNA, the CDR3 is TGTGCCAGCAGTTTGGGCGGATTCGGCTCTGGAAACACCATATATTTT.

The V call is TRBV11-2, the J call TRBJ2-1; 8 bases align to TRBD1. This CDR3 is 15 amino acids long. V lost 0 bases, J lost 10 bases, and 8 bases stayed unmatched. Germline values: CDR1 SGHAT, CDR2 FQNNGV. CDR3 residues: CASSLEIARDREQFF. In nucleotides, the CDR3 is TGTGCCAGCAGCTTAGAGATTGCAAGGGACAGGGAGCAGTTCTTC.

This clonotype was seen many times. CDR3 sequence reads: CASTPRIWDEQFF. The CDR3 coding sequence is TGTGCCAGCACGCCGAGGATCTGGGATGAGCAGTTCTTC. The chain uses TRBV7-9 and TRBJ2-1; D is uncertain. This CDR3 has 13 residues. Germline V gene data show CDR1 as SEHNR and CDR2 as FQNEAQ (reference sequence). Deletions cut 7 bases from V and 8 bases from J, with 15 bases between.

This clonotype was found many times. V and J are TRBV7-2 and TRBJ2-3; D possibly corresponds to TRBD2 (5 bases). Trimming took 0 bases from V and 4 from J, leaving 5 bases between them. The CDR3 spans 13 residues. Germline CDR1 SGHTA, CDR2 FQGNSA. This chain's CDR3 is CASSLAGADTQYF. DNA of the CDR3: TGTGCCAGCAGCTTAGCGGGAGCAGATACGCAGTATTTT.

Comments on this clonotype: A clone one base away is much larger, so this may be a read error. The V gene is TRBV6-5, the J gene TRBJ1-2; the D is unclear. The length of the CDR3 is 13 residues. The V gene's germline CDR1 is MNHEY and CDR2 SVGAGI. Trimming removed 8 bases from V and 6 bases from J, with 16 bases in between. This CDR3 reads CASYGLRPHGYTF. As DNA, the CDR3 is TGTGCCAGCTATGGTCTAAGACCCCATGGCTACACCTTC.

Only a few counts were recorded for this clonotype. The chain couples TRBV6-6 to TRBJ2-7, with no clear D. This CDR3 region has 12 residues. Trimming stripped 7 bases from V and 6 bases from J, with 13 bases between. The V gene's germline CDR1 is MNHNY and CDR2 SVGAGI (reference sequence). For the CDR3, the DNA is TGTGCCAGCAAGGCCCGTTTATTCGAGCAGTACTTC. Translating it yields CASKARLFEQYF.